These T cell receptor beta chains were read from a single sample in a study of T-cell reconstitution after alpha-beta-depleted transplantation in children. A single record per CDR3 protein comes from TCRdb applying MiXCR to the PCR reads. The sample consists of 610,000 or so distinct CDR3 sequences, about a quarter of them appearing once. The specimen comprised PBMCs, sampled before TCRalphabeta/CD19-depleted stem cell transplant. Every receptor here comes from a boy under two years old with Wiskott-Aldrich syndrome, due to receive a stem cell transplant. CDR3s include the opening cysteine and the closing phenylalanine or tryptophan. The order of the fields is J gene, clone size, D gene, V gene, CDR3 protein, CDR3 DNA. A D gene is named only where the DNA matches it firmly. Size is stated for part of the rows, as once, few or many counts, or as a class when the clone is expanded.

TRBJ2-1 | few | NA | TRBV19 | CASSIRGSGYNEQFF | TGTGCCAGTAGTATAAGGGGAAGCGGGTACAATGAGCAGTTCTTC
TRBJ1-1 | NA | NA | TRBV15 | CATSRDIGPAGAFF | TGTGCCACCAGCAGAGATATTGGTCCGGCGGGGGCTTTCTTT
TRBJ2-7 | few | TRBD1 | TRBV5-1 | CASRGQNPYEQYF | TGCGCCAGCAGGGGACAGAACCCCTACGAGCAGTACTTC
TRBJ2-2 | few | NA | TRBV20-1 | CSARDPGTSSTGELFF | TGCAGTGCTAGAGATCCCGGGACCTCGAGCACCGGGGAGCTGTTTTTT
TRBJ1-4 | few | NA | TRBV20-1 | CSAEANRNEKLFF | TGCAGTGCCGAGGCGAATCGGAATGAAAAACTGTTTTTT
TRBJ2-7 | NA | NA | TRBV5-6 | CASSPDPGSAEQYF | TGTGCCAGCAGCCCGGACCCCGGTAGTGCCGAGCAGTACTTC
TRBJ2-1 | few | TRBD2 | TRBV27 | CASRQRLAGSYNEQFF | TGTGCCAGCAGGCAGAGACTAGCGGGGTCCTACAATGAGCAGTTCTTC
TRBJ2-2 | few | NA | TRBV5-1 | CASSFLAIGELFF | TGCGCCAGCAGCTTTCTCGCGATCGGGGAGCTGTTTTTT
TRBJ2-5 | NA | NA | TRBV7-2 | CASSRDQLETQYF | TGTGCCAGCAGCAGGGACCAACTAGAGACCCAGTACTTC
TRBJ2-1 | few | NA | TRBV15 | CATSSVRGLHNEQFF | TGTGCCACCAGCAGCGTGCGGGGCTTACACAATGAGCAGTTCTTC
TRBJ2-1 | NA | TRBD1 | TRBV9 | CASSTQSTGGYNEQFF | TGTGCCAGCAGCACACAATCGACAGGGGGGTACAATGAGCAGTTCTTC
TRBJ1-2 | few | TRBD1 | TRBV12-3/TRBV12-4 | CASSLMSGGGGYTF | TGTGCCAGCAGTTTAATGTCAGGGGGAGGTGGCTACACCTTC
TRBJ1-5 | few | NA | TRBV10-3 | CAISRGLEGNQPQHF | TGTGCCATCAGTCGGGGACTCGAGGGCAATCAGCCCCAGCATTTT
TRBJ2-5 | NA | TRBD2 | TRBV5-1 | CASSLALLTSGRETQYF | TGCGCCAGCAGCTTGGCCCTCTTGACTAGCGGAAGAGAGACCCAGTACTTC
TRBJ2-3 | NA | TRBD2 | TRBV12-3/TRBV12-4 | CASSLNSGSTDTQYF | TGTGCCAGCAGTTTGAATAGCGGGAGCACAGATACGCAGTATTTT
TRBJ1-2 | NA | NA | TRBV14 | CASSQRDYGYTF | TGTGCCAGCAGCCAACGGGACTATGGCTACACCTTC
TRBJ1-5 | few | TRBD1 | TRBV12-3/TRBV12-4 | CASSLGRQGMGQPQHF | TGTGCCAGCAGTTTAGGGCGACAGGGGATGGGTCAGCCCCAGCATTTT
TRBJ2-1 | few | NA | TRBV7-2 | CASSLQRVHNEQFF | TGTGCCAGCTCCCTCCAGCGGGTCCACAATGAGCAGTTCTTC
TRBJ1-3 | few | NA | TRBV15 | CATSRAGNTIYF | TGTGCCACCAGCAGAGCTGGGAACACCATATATTTT
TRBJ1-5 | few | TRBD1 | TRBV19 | CASSPRRQGIQPQHF | TGTGCCAGTAGTCCGAGAAGACAGGGGATTCAGCCCCAGCATTTT
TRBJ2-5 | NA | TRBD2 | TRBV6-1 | CASSLGLAGGTGAAQYF | TGTGCCAGCAGCCTGGGACTAGCGGGAGGGACTGGTGCGGCCCAGTACTTC
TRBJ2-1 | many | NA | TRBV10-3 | CAISDRGKAEFF | TGTGCCATCAGTGACCGCGGGAAGGCCGAGTTCTTC
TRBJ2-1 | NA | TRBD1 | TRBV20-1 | CSARGGTGGYNEQFF | TGCAGTGCTAGGGGGGGGACAGGGGGCTACAATGAGCAGTTCTTC
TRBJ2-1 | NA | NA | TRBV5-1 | CASSFGTGVGNEQFF | TGCGCCAGCAGCTTCGGGACGGGAGTAGGCAATGAGCAGTTCTTC
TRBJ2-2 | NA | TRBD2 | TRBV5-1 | CASSSLAANTGELFF | TGCGCCAGCAGCAGTCTAGCGGCGAACACCGGGGAGCTGTTTTTT
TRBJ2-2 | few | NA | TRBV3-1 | CASSQRRGLGGELFF | TGTGCCAGCAGCCAACGGCGGGGCCTTGGCGGGGAGCTGTTTTTT
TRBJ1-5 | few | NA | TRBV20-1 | CSATGFSQPQHF | TGCAGTGCTACAGGTTTCAGTCAGCCCCAGCATTTT
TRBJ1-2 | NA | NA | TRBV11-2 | CASSLVGGPLNYGYTF | TGTGCCAGCAGCTTAGTAGGTGGCCCGCTGAACTATGGCTACACCTTC
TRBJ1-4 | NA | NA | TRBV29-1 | CSVGQVGNEKLFF | TGCAGCGTTGGACAGGTGGGCAATGAAAAACTGTTTTTT
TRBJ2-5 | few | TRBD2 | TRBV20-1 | CSASQAGVVETQYF | TGCAGTGCTAGTCAAGCGGGAGTAGTCGAGACCCAGTACTTC
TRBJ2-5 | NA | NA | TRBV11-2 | CASSYLGREEETQYF | TGTGCCAGCAGCTACCTAGGCAGGGAAGAAGAGACCCAGTACTTC
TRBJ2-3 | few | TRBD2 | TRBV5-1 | CASSSGTILTDTQYF | TGCGCCAGCAGCTCGGGGACTATCCTCACAGATACGCAGTATTTT
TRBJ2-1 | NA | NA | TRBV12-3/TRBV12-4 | CASSFGTPVGEQFF | TGTGCCAGCAGTTTCGGGACTCCGGTGGGTGAGCAGTTCTTC
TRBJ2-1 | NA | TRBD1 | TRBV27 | CASSPFMDRYNEQFF | TGTGCCAGCAGTCCGTTCATGGACAGGTACAATGAGCAGTTCTTC
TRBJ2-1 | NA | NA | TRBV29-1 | CSVGETIRNEQFF | TGCAGCGTTGGGGAAACGATACGGAATGAGCAGTTCTTC
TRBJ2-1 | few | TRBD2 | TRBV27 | CASSQQTSSGRSYNEQFF | TGTGCCAGCAGTCAACAAACGTCTAGCGGACGCTCCTACAATGAGCAGTTCTTC